This TCR beta chain was retrieved from a study of blood T cell repertoires in COVID-19 (dated by TCRdb to between 2020 and 2021). General notes on the study: Collaborator samples came from the United States, Italy and Spain and covered acute and convalescent phases of COVID-19. HLA class I and class II types, where available, came from metadata supplied by the sample provider rather than from assay-based typing. The samples were drawn from the first 160 participants of the ongoing ImmuneRACE study and from roughly 1,300 subjects provided by 6 global collaborators. The prospective study material was composed of cDNA or gDNA derived from T cells, B-cell-depleted T cells, or PBMCs. Nearly every sample came with metadata listing a de-identified subject ID, COVID-19 status, age in years and sex. Subjects who had been exposed to COVID-19, were actively infected with it, or had recovered from it provided the deeply sampled blood TCRbeta repertoires that made up the dataset. The repertoires were released in a freely available public database intended as a resource for research on the immune response to SARS-CoV-2. Findings and caveats that apply to the study as a whole: The quantity of clinical and demographic metadata differed by source and by participant and was supplied without curation.

TCRbeta CDR3 regions were amplified from genomic DNA by means of the immunoSEQ Assay, a bias-controlled multiplex PCR. On the authors' methods: The number of nucleated cells in each sample was estimated from the amplification of reference gene primers within the assay. Sequence reads were collapsed and filtered to measure the absolute abundance of every unique TCRbeta CDR3 rearrangement. For each sample, productive Simpson clonality was calculated by taking the square root of Simpson's diversity index across productive rearrangements. Sourced from immuneACCESS, this table was stored by TCRdb with only in-frame sequences that have V and J called. A share of the clones is absent; for the studies checked, an unresolved V gene accounts for under half, and the remainder has no known explanation. V, J and clone size were drawn from that table, and D and trimming were deduced from the DNA. Here the sample has a few hundred thousand clones; nearly 90% occur a single time. The ten biggest clones cover roughly 2% of the sample.

One collaborating source in Seattle enrolled patients during active infection and followed them longitudinally through the course of disease. The collaborating institutions used their own protocols to collect whole blood in K2EDTA tubes. For TCRbeta analysis, collaborator samples were shipped as frozen whole blood, as isolated PBMCs, or as DNA extracted from either sample type. About this clone: Its target antigen remains unknown. The record has no base qualities; no much larger clone is one base away.

A distance of 11 bases separates the germline ends of V and J, which lose 0 bases and 3 bases respectively. Including the terminal cysteine and phenylalanine, the CDR3 comprises 15 residues. The only DNA kept is the CDR3, 45 bases in frame from the first base. The germline V gene specifies LGHNA as CDR1 and YSLEER as CDR2. The chain links TRBV4-3 with TRBJ1-2; there is no confident call for the D gene. Sample: peripheral blood. This clonotype was obtained from a woman between 55 and 75 years old with COVID-19, enrolled during active disease. Read as DNA, the sequence is TGCGCCAGCAGCCAAGAGGGTGCAGGATACTATGGCTACACCTTC. This sequence encodes CASSQEGAGYYGYTF.